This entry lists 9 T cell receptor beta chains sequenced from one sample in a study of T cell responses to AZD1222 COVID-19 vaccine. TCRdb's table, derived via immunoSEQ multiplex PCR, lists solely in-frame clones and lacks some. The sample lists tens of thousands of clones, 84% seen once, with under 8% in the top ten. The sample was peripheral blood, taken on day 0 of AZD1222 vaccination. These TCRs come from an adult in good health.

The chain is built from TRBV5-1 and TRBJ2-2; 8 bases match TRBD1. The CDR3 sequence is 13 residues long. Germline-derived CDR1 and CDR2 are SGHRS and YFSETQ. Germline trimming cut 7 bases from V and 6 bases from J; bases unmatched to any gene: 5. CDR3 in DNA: TGCGCCAGCGGGGACAGGCTGGCCGGGGAGCTGTTTTTT. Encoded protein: CASGDRLAGELFF.

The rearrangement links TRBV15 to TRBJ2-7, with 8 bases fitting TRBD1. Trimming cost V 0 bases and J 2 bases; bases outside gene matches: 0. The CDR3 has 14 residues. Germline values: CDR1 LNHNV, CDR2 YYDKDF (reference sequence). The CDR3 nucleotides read TGTGCCACCAGCAGAGAACAGGGGGCCTACGAGCAGTACTTC. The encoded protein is CATSREQGAYEQYF.

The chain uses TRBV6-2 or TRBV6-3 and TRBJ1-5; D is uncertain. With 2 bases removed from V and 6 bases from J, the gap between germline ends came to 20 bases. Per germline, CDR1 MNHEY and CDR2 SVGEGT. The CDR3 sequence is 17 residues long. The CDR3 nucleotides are TGTGCCAGCAGTTACCCAGAGATAAGGTTTGTAAGTCAGCCCCAGCATTTT. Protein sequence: CASSYPEIRFVSQPQHF.

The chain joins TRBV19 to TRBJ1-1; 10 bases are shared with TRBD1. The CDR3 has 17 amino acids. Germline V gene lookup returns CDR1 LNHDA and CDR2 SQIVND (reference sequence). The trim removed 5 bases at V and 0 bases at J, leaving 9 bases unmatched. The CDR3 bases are TGTGCCAGTAGTCCAGGGACAGGGGTCTTTCTGAACACTGAAGCTTTCTTT. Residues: CASSPGTGVFLNTEAFF.

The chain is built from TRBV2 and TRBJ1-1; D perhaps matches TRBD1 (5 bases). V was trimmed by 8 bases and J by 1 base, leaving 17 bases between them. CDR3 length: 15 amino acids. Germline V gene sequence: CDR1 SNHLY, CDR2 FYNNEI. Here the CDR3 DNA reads TGTGCCAGCGCCTGGGGGGGGTGGTCGAACACTGAAGCTTTCTTT. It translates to CASAWGGWSNTEAFF.

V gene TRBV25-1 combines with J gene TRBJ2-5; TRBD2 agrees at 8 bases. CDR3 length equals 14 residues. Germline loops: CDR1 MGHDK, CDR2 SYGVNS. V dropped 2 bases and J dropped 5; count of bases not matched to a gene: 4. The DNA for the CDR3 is TGTGCCAGCAGTGAAGCGGGGGGTTCCGAGACCCAGTACTTC. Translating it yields CASSEAGGSETQYF.

The CDR3 is CASSEGLAGSYEQYF. The CDR3 nucleotides are TGTGCCAGCAGTGAAGGGCTAGCGGGCTCCTACGAGCAGTACTTC. The genes are TRBV2 and TRBJ2-7, with 8 bases that match TRBD2. There are 15 residues in the CDR3. V was clipped by 1 base and J by 0 bases; unmatched bases: 2. Looked up from germline, CDR1 is SNHLY and CDR2 is FYNNEI.

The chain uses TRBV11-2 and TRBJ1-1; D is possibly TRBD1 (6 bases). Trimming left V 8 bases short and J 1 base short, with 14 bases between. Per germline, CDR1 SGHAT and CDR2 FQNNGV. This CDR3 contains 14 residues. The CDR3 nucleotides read TGTGCCAGCGCCCGGGGGGGGGCGAACACTGAAGCTTTCTTT. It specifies CASARGGANTEAFF. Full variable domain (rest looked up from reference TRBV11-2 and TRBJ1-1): EAGVAQSPRYKIIEKRQSVAFWCNPISGHATLYWYQQILGQGPKLLIQFQNNGVVDDSQLPKDRFSAERLKGVDSTLKIQPAKLEDSAVYLCASARGGANTEAFFGQGTRLTVV.

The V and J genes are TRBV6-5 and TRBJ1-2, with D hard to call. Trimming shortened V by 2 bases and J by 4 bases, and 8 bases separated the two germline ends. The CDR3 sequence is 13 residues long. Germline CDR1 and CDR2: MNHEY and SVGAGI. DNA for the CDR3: TGTGCCAGCAGTTACAAGGCAGGCTATGGCTACACCTTC. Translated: CASSYKAGYGYTF.